These 17 T cell receptor beta chains were all obtained from the same sample, sequenced in a study of cytomegalovirus exposure and HLA in healthy donors. PCR primers comprised 60 Vbeta and 13 Jbeta primers. Libraries were prepared by immunoSEQ multiplex PCR; TCRdb keeps only in-frame clonotypes and omits some of them. The sample lists 100,000 to 120,000 clones, about 80% occurring once. Source material: PBMCs. The receptors were sampled from a man aged 25 to 40 in good health and CMV-seropositive.

This clone occurred once. V and J are TRBV11-2 and TRBJ2-7; possibly TRBD2 for D (5 bases). V was pared by 1 base and J by 0 bases, with 22 bases between. CDR3 length equals 19 residues. Germline CDR1 and CDR2: SGHAT and FQNNGV. The CDR3 bases are TGTGCCAGCAGCTTAGCTGGGAGCCAGTCGGAGATCTACTCCTACGAGCAGTACTTC. This translates into CASSLAGSQSEIYSYEQYF.

The chain couples TRBV7-2 to TRBJ2-5; D not certain. V shed 5 bases and J shed 6 bases, with 7 bases lying between them. The length of the CDR3 is 11 residues. The germline gives CDR1 SGHTA, CDR2 FQGNSA. The CDR3 DNA sequence: TGTGCCAGCAGCCCCTCCCAGACCCAGTACTTC. Its translation: CASSPSQTQYF.

This clone was counted only a few times. This chain links TRBV7-6 with TRBJ2-7, with D possibly TRBD1 on 5 matching bases. Deletions cut 1 base from V and 3 bases from J, with 13 bases between. The germline CDR1 and CDR2 sequences are SGHVS and FNYEAQ. CDR3 size: 15 residues. The CDR3 nucleotides are TGTGCCAGCAGCTTAGGCGTCGGCAGGGACTACGAGCAGTACTTC. Amino acids: CASSLGVGRDYEQYF.

This chain joins TRBV28 and TRBJ2-7; a possible D gene is TRBD1 (6 bases). The V and J ends lost 7 bases and 5 bases respectively, with 21 bases between them. CDR1 is MDHEN, CDR2 SYDVKM, per germline. The CDR3 is 15 amino acids. This CDR3 reads CASKGADSGGNEQYF. DNA for the CDR3: TGTGCCAGCAAAGGAGCGGACAGTGGAGGTAACGAGCAGTACTTC.

The J gene is TRBJ1-6, the V gene TRBV11-3, with TRBD1 matching over 7 bases. CDR3 size: 13 residues. Germline trimming cut 1 base from V and 13 bases from J; bases unmatched to any gene: 4. Looked up from germline, CDR1 is SGHNT and CDR2 is YENEEA. CDR3 region: CASSLGDSSPLHF. The CDR3 DNA reads as TGTGCCAGCAGCTTAGGGGACAGTTCCCCCCTCCACTTT. The full variable domain, with the rest looked up from reference TRBV11-3 and TRBJ1-6, is EAGVVQSPRYKIIEKKQPVAFWCNPISGHNTLYWYLQNLGQGPELLIRYENEEAVDDSQLPKDRFSAERLKGVDSTLKIQPAELGDSAVYLCASSLGDSSPLHFGNGTRLTVT.

The CDR3 loop reads CASSLDGSGGLSYEQYF. As DNA, the CDR3 is TGCGCCAGCAGCTTGGATGGTAGCGGGGGTCTATCCTACGAGCAGTACTTC. The chain links TRBV5-1 to TRBJ2-7; 9 positions match TRBD2. From germline, CDR1 is SGHRS and CDR2 YFSETQ. The J segment lost 1 base and the V segment lost 0 bases, leaving 8 bases of the junction unmatched. This CDR3 region has 17 residues.

The rearrangement joins TRBV5-6 to TRBJ1-6; D call uncertain. The CDR3 is 16 residues long. The V end lost 4 bases, the J end lost 0 bases, and 11 bases lay between the germline ends. Germline CDR1 reads SGHDT; CDR2 reads YYEEEE. The CDR3 sequence: CASSKTLSSYNSPLHF. CDR3 nucleotide sequence: TGTGCCAGCAGCAAGACACTGAGCTCCTATAATTCACCCCTCCACTTT.

J is TRBJ2-1 and V is TRBV7-2, with D perhaps TRBD2 (6 bases). CDR3 length: 12 amino acids. V gave up 5 bases and J gave up 10 bases, with 12 bases separating them. Germline CDR1 and CDR2: SGHTA and FQGNSA. Here the CDR3 DNA reads TGTGCCAGCAGCGTTGGACTACCCGAGCAGTTCTTC. Its protein product is CASSVGLPEQFF.

CDR3 DNA sequence: TGTGCCAGCTCACCAGGACGGGACATTAATTCACCCCTCCACTTT. This translates into CASSPGRDINSPLHF. The chain employs TRBV18 and TRBJ1-6; tentative D call: TRBD1 (6 bases). V lost 2 bases to trimming and J lost 6 bases, with 11 bases between them. The germline gives CDR1 KGHSH, CDR2 LQKENI. CDR3 size: 15 residues.

The chain joins TRBV28 to TRBJ2-4, with unresolved D. Germline CDR1 MDHEN, CDR2 SYDVKM. The V gene lost 5 bases and the J gene lost 7 bases, with 18 bases spanning the gap. This CDR3 has 15 residues. The CDR3 loop is CASSRTGSSRNIQYF. The CDR3 DNA follows: TGTGCCAGCAGTCGCACCGGGTCTTCTAGGAACATTCAGTACTTC.

The chain combines TRBV28 with TRBJ1-2; 9 bases line up with TRBD1. Germline assignment: CDR1 MDHEN and CDR2 SYDVKM. The ends lost 8 bases at V and 4 bases at J; junction bases unmatched: 8. This CDR3 is 14 amino acids long. The CDR3 loop is CASFGTGRGYGYTF. In nucleotides, the CDR3 is TGTGCCAGCTTCGGGACAGGGAGAGGCTATGGCTACACCTTC.

This chain connects TRBV25-1 to TRBJ2-1; D unclear. CDR3 size: 12 residues. Germline CDR1 reads MGHDK; CDR2 reads SYGVNS. With 7 bases removed from V and 2 bases from J, the gap between germline ends came to 6 bases. CDR3 sequence: CASKQAYNEQFF. CDR3 nucleotide sequence: TGTGCCAGCAAGCAGGCCTACAATGAGCAGTTCTTC.

Only a few counts were recorded for this clone. The chain links TRBV28 to TRBJ2-7, with TRBD1 identical over 9 bases. Germline assignment: CDR1 MDHEN and CDR2 SYDVKM. There are 14 residues in the CDR3. J lost 2 bases, V lost 5 bases, and 4 bases had no gene match. CDR3 in amino acids: CASSPRQGAYEQYF. The DNA of the CDR3 is TGTGCCAGCAGTCCGAGACAGGGGGCCTACGAGCAGTACTTC.

The rearrangement links TRBV28 to TRBJ1-5, with 10 positions matching TRBD1. After removal of 5 bases from V and 7 bases from J, the junction contained 11 bases not matched to a gene. This CDR3 is built from 16 residues. Germline V CDR1 and CDR2: MDHEN, SYDVKM. CDR3 sequence reads: CASSTGWDRGWQPQHF. The CDR3 DNA is TGTGCCAGCAGTACAGGTTGGGACAGGGGCTGGCAGCCCCAGCATTTT.

The gene calls are TRBV5-6 and TRBJ1-4; a possible D gene is TRBD1 (6 bases). V dropped 3 bases and J dropped 3 bases, with 12 bases sitting between them. The V gene's germline CDR1 is SGHDT and CDR2 YYEEEE. The CDR3 has 15 amino acids. CDR3 nucleotide sequence: TGTGCCAGCAGCTCGCTGGGGGCATCTAATGAAAAACTGTTTTTT. Protein: CASSSLGASNEKLFF.

This clone occurred a few times. The rearrangement joins TRBV6-4 to TRBJ2-3; 8 positions match TRBD2. The CDR3 runs 16 residues. Per the germline V gene, CDR1 is MRHNA and CDR2 is SNTAGT. V lost 2 bases, J lost 6 bases, and 10 bases stayed unmatched. In nucleotides, the CDR3 is TGTGCCAGCAGTGACGGGTGGGGGACTAGTATCGATACGCAGTATTTT. Translation: CASSDGWGTSIDTQYF.

This clone was counted only a few times. J is TRBJ1-4 and V is TRBV6-8; D perhaps matches TRBD1 (6 bases). V was trimmed by 6 bases and J by 11 bases, leaving 22 bases between them. Looked up from germline, CDR1 is MNHGY and CDR2 is SAAAGT. This CDR3 has 15 amino acids. CDR3 protein: CASRHDRHTRCKLFF. The CDR3 DNA reads TGTGCCAGCAGACATGACAGGCACACAAGGTGTAAACTGTTTTTT.